These 25 T cell receptor beta chains were sequenced from one sample in a study of breast tumors, draining lymph nodes, adjacent tissues. TCRdb used MiXCR to reprocess the multiplex PCR reads, holding one entry per CDR3 protein. The table includes more than 15,000 distinct CDR3 sequences, approximately 42% detected once. The sequencing sample was made of breast tumor tissue. These receptors were taken from a female donor with breast cancer. Some clones in this sample may be carry-over from other donors' samples.

In regard to this clonotype: At one of its ends the junction is not consistent with the germline gene, which may arise from a read error. The V call is TRBV24-1, the J call TRBJ2-3, with TRBD2 matching 7 bases. Germline CDR1 and CDR2: KGHDR and SFDVKD. CDR3 length: 14 amino acids. Here the CDR3 reads CATSDRLAGDTQYF. The CDR3 coding sequence is TGTGCCACCAGCGATCGGTTGGCGGGAGATACGCAGTATTTC.

The V call is TRBV20-1, the J call TRBJ2-5; weak D call: TRBD2 (5 bases). The CDR3 totals 13 residues. V gave up 1 base and J gave up 3 bases, with 9 bases separating them. The germline gives CDR1 DFQATT, CDR2 SNEGSKA (reference sequence). Here the CDR3 reads CSARGASKETQYF. CDR3 nucleotide sequence: TGCAGTGCTAGAGGGGCTAGCAAAGAGACCCAGTACTTC.

At least ten counts were recorded for this clonotype. This CDR3 reads CASSTGLAEYNEQFF. In nucleotides, the CDR3 is TGTGCCAGCAGCACTGGACTAGCGGAATACAATGAGCAGTTCTTC. The genes are TRBV5-6 and TRBJ2-1; 10 bases are shared with TRBD2. The V and J ends lost 4 bases and 4 bases, in that order; junction bases with no gene match: 5. Germline loops: CDR1 SGHDT, CDR2 YYEEEE. This CDR3 is 15 amino acids long.

This clonotype was counted ten times or more. The gene calls are TRBV5-6 and TRBJ2-7; D may be TRBD2 (5 bases). In germline, CDR1 is SGHDT, CDR2 YYEEEE. There are 13 residues in the CDR3. Trimming took off 7 bases at V and 4 bases at J, with 15 bases between the two ends. The CDR3 DNA reads as TGTGCCAGCCACTCCTATCGGGGATACGAGCAGTACTTC. As protein: CASHSYRGYEQYF.

This clonotype was recorded at least ten times. One end of the junction is discordant with germline, which a read error may explain. The chain links TRBV5-1 to TRBJ2-5; tentative D call: TRBD1 (6 bases). CDR3 length: 14 residues. Germline assignment: CDR1 SGHRS and CDR2 YFSETQ. The CDR3 reads CASSHGTTQDTQYF. Here the CDR3 DNA reads TGCGCCAGCAGCCACGGGACAACTCAAGACACCCAGTACTTC. The whole variable domain, remainder taken from reference TRBV5-1 and TRBJ2-5, is KAGVTQTPRYLIKTRGQQVTLSCSPISGHRSVSWYQQTPGQGLQFLFEYFSETQRNKGNFPGRFSGRQFSNSRSEMNVSTLELGDSALYLCASSHGTTQDTQYFGPGTRLLVL.

The chain couples TRBV20-1 to TRBJ2-7; 8 bases are shared with TRBD2. Trimming removed 6 bases from V and 5 bases from J; junction bases left unmatched: 9. The CDR3 is 13 amino acids. Germline V gene sequence: CDR1 DFQATT, CDR2 SNEGSKA (reference sequence). CDR3 residues: CSAISGSVHEQYF. In DNA form, the CDR3 reads TGCAGTGCCATCAGCGGGAGTGTCCACGAGCAGTACTTC.

Relative to its sample, this clonotype is medium-sized (0.01 to 0.1%). The chain combines TRBV2 with TRBJ2-7; D unresolved. Deletions cut 6 bases from V and 6 bases from J, with 12 bases between. Germline values: CDR1 SNHLY, CDR2 FYNNEI. This CDR3 is built from 12 residues. The CDR3 protein is CASRPWQREQYF. DNA for the CDR3: TGTGCCAGCAGGCCCTGGCAGCGCGAGCAGTACTTC.

This clonotype was picked up many times. The genes are TRBV11-3 and TRBJ2-5; 9 bases are a match to TRBD1. Germline V CDR1 and CDR2: SGHNT, YENEEA. CDR3 size: 15 residues. V dropped 3 bases and J dropped 4; count of bases not matched to a gene: 6. This CDR3 is CASSFRQGVRETQYF. The CDR3 nucleotides read TGTGCCAGCAGCTTCAGACAGGGGGTTAGAGAGACCCAGTACTTC.

Ten or more counts support this clonotype. Being one base from a much bigger clone, this may be a read error. The V and J genes are TRBV13 and TRBJ2-7; 9 nucleotides line up with TRBD2. Germline assignment: CDR1 PRHDT and CDR2 FYEKMQ (reference sequence). With 5 bases clipped from V and 3 bases from J, the junction kept 8 bases outside the gene matches. This CDR3 is built from 15 residues. The CDR3 reads CASSQPSGALYEQYF. Written as DNA, the CDR3 is TGTGCCAGCAGCCAGCCTAGCGGGGCTCTCTACGAGCAGTACTTC.

This clonotype ranks as medium-sized. This chain connects TRBV7-8 to TRBJ2-3, with D perhaps matching TRBD2 (5 bases). Germline lookup yields CDR1 SGHVS and CDR2 FQNEAQ. The CDR3 is 15 residues long. The V and J ends lost 4 bases and 1 base respectively, with 12 bases between them. The CDR3 bases are TGTGCCAGCAGCTCTCTGCGGGCTGGCACAGATACGCAGTATTTT. Encoded protein: CASSSLRAGTDTQYF.

This chain uses TRBV7-6 with TRBJ2-3, with D hard to call. The CDR3 is made up of 12 amino acids. Looked up from germline, CDR1 is SGHVS and CDR2 is FNYEAQ. V was trimmed by 1 base and J by 1 base, leaving 0 bases between them. The CDR3: CASSLGTDTQYF. CDR3 bases: TGTGCCAGCAGCTTAGGCACAGATACGCAGTATTTT.

This chain connects TRBV25-1 to TRBJ2-7; no definite D call. Germline CDR1 reads MGHDK; CDR2 reads SYGVNS. V lost 4 bases to trimming and J lost 2 bases, with 12 bases between them. CDR3 length: 14 residues. CDR3 residues: CASSATGFPYEQYF. The CDR3 DNA sequence: TGTGCCAGCAGTGCCACCGGGTTCCCCTACGAGCAGTACTTC.

This clonotype has at least ten counts. The genes are TRBV29-1 and TRBJ2-7; D remains unclear. The V and J ends lost 4 bases and 3 bases respectively, with 10 bases between them. Germline V gives CDR1 SQVTM, CDR2 ANQGSEA. The CDR3 consists of 12 residues. DNA for the CDR3: TGCAGCGTTGTAACTACCTACTACGAGCAGTACTTC. It is translated as CSVVTTYYEQYF.

CDR3 coding DNA: TGTGCCAGCAGCTCTAAGGCCTCCGGGGAGCTGTTTTTT. Its translation is CASSSKASGELFF. The V gene is TRBV7-9, the J gene TRBJ2-2; D ambiguous. The length of the CDR3 is 13 residues. Germline values: CDR1 SEHNR, CDR2 FQNEAQ (reference sequence). The V gene lost 4 bases and the J gene lost 6 bases, with 9 bases spanning the gap.

This chain uses TRBV7-6 with TRBJ2-3, with D hard to call. Germline assignment: CDR1 SGHVS and CDR2 FNYEAQ. CDR3 length: 13 amino acids. The V end lost 6 bases, the J end lost 1 base, and 8 bases lay between the germline ends. The CDR3, as DNA: TGTGCCAGCAGGCCAGGACGCACAGATACGCAGTATTTT. Encoded protein: CASRPGRTDTQYF.

The rearrangement joins TRBV11-3 to TRBJ2-1; 7 bases match TRBD2. The CDR3 is 16 amino acids. Germline CDR1 reads SGHNT; CDR2 reads YENEEA. The trim removed 4 bases at V and 8 bases at J, leaving 14 bases unmatched. This CDR3 reads CASSSPTSASLDEQFF. CDR3 bases: TGTGCCAGCAGCTCCCCCACTAGCGCGAGTTTGGATGAGCAGTTCTTC.

In its sample, this clonotype was seen many times. The genes are TRBV9 and TRBJ2-1, with D perhaps being TRBD1 or TRBD2 (5 bases each). Per the germline V gene, CDR1 is SGDLS and CDR2 is YYNGEE. The CDR3 is made up of 16 amino acids. The V gene lost 3 bases and the J gene lost 4 bases, with 17 bases spanning the gap. The CDR3 DNA follows: TGTGCCAGCAGCGCCGGGACGACGGATCTGTACAATGAGCAGTTCTTC. This sequence encodes CASSAGTTDLYNEQFF.

In the case of this clonotype: One end of the junction varies from germline; a read error may be responsible. This chain connects TRBV5-1 to TRBJ1-4; weak D call: TRBD1 (5 bases). Germline V gene sequence: CDR1 SGHRS, CDR2 YFSETQ. CDR3 length: 13 amino acids. The CDR3 loop reads CASSAGTNENLFF. CDR3 nucleotides: TGCGCCAGCAGCGCCGGGACTAATGAAAACCTGTTTTTT. The full variable domain, its missing parts supplied by reference TRBV5-1 and TRBJ1-4, is KAGVTQTPRYLIKTRGQQVTLSCSPISGHRSVSWYQQTPGQGLQFLFEYFSETQRNKGNFPGRFSGRQFSNSRSEMNVSTLELGDSALYLCASSAGTNENLFFGSGTQLSVL.

This clonotype was observed many times. The CDR3 nucleotides read TGTGCCAGCACCACACAGGGCCTTGATGAAAAACTGTTTTTT. Encoded protein: CASTTQGLDEKLFF. The chain uses TRBV6-1 and TRBJ1-4; tentatively, D is TRBD1 (6 bases). CDR1 and CDR2 (germline): MNHNS, SASEGT. This CDR3 region has 14 residues. V lost 7 bases and J lost 6, with 15 bases in between.

This clonotype has ten or more counts. A much larger clone differs by one base, so this may be a read error. This chain links TRBV6-2 or TRBV6-3 with TRBJ2-1, with D perhaps TRBD2 (6 bases). V shed 4 bases and J shed 7 bases, with 8 bases lying between them. The germline V gene encodes CDR1 MNHEY and CDR2 SVGEGT. This CDR3 spans 12 amino acids. The CDR3 region is CASSSLANEQFF. The CDR3 DNA reads TGTGCCAGCAGTTCTCTAGCGAATGAGCAGTTCTTC.

With regard to this clonotype: A read error may account for a junction end that differs from germline. The chain carries TRBV6-2 or TRBV6-3 and TRBJ1-2, with a possible D match to TRBD1 (6 bases). The CDR3 loop spans 15 amino acids. The V gene's germline CDR1 is MNHEY and CDR2 SVGEGT. The CDR3 bases are TGTGCTAGCAATCCCCGCGGGGGCCAGGGAGGGCTCTACACCTTC. This encodes CASNPRGGQGGLYTF.

With respect to this clonotype: The conserved phenylalanine or tryptophan is not found at the CDR3 terminus, so this likely reflects a read error. The CDR3 is CASRGIIEGQGPGATQYL. CDR3 nucleotide sequence: TGTGCCAGCAGGGGCATTATAGAGGGACAGGGCCCAGGAGCCACGCAGTATCTT. This sequence joins TRBV5-6 and TRBJ2-3; 9 bases line up with TRBD1. This CDR3 has 18 residues. Germline CDR1 and CDR2: SGHDT and YYEEEE. J gave up 9 bases and V 5 bases, and 22 bases lay outside the gene matches.

This clonotype ranks as medium-sized. The rearrangement links TRBV12-3 or TRBV12-4 to TRBJ1-6, with 8 nucleotides matching TRBD1. This CDR3 has 14 residues. Trimming took 3 bases from V and 9 from J; bases not matched to a gene: 4. The CDR3 is CASSFGQGGSPLHF. DNA for the CDR3: TGTGCCAGCAGTTTCGGACAGGGAGGTTCACCCCTCCACTTT.

This clonotype was counted ten times or more. This chain uses TRBV6-5 with TRBJ2-5; 7 nucleotides match TRBD2. The germline gives CDR1 MNHEY, CDR2 SVGAGI. This CDR3 comprises 14 residues. With V trimmed by 5 bases and J by 2 bases, 5 bases remained unmatched. CDR3: CASSPSGGQETQYF. The CDR3 nucleotides read TGTGCCAGCAGTCCCTCGGGGGGTCAAGAGACCCAGTACTTC.

The chain links TRBV15 to TRBJ1-3; D unclear. The germline gives CDR1 LNHNV, CDR2 YYDKDF (reference sequence). The V end lost 1 base, the J end lost 0 bases, and 19 bases lay between the germline ends. This CDR3 is 19 amino acids long. The CDR3 coding sequence is TGTGCCACCAGCAGAGGACTCGAACTTTTTCCGAGCTCTGGAAACACCATATATTTT. Its translation is CATSRGLELFPSSGNTIYF.